This paragraph covers one T cell receptor beta chain sequence. This sample is drawn from a study of blood T cells in healthy people across ages. V lost 10 bases, J lost 4 bases, and 19 bases lay in between. The CDR3 sequence is 14 residues long. From germline, CDR1 is MNHEY and CDR2 SVGEGT. Then a second PCR, running roughly 7 to 12 cycles, was carried out with a sample-barcoded 5' primer and a J-beta primer mix. TCRdb passed the 5' RACE reads through MiXCR, listing each CDR3 protein once. The sample contains about 1.1 million distinct CDR3 sequences, around two fifths of which appear only once. This chain links TRBV6-2 or TRBV6-3 with TRBJ1-1, with no clear D. This TCR derives from a man aged 18 to 29 in good health. Source material: blood. CDR3 in amino acids: CATHLGERVTEAFF. The CDR3 DNA is TGTGCCACCCATCTCGGGGAGCGAGTCACTGAAGCTTTCTTT.